This T cell receptor beta chain was recovered during a study of blood T cell repertoires in COVID-19. Study as a whole: The United States, Italy and Spain were the sources of the acute and convalescent COVID-19 samples. Sources were T cells, B-cell-depleted T cells, or PBMCs; the material itself was cDNA or gDNA.

V was pared by 6 bases and J by 5 bases, with 10 bases between. CDR3 length: 13 residues. Original processing methods: Estimation of nucleated cell counts relied on the amplification of reference gene primers. Sequencing used immunoSEQ multiplex PCR; TCRdb keeps in-frame clones, though not all of them. Clone size and the V and J calls come from that table; the DNA yielded D and trimming. In the table there are about 58,000 clones, over 70% of which are singletons. The rearrangement uses TRBV12-3 or TRBV12-4 and TRBJ2-2, with D hard to call. Sequenced sample: peripheral blood. This TCR derives from a human donor in a cohort sampled during active COVID-19. The CDR3 spells CASSPFRTGELFF. The CDR3 bases are TGTGCCAGCAGCCCTTTCCGGACCGGGGAGCTGTTTTTT.